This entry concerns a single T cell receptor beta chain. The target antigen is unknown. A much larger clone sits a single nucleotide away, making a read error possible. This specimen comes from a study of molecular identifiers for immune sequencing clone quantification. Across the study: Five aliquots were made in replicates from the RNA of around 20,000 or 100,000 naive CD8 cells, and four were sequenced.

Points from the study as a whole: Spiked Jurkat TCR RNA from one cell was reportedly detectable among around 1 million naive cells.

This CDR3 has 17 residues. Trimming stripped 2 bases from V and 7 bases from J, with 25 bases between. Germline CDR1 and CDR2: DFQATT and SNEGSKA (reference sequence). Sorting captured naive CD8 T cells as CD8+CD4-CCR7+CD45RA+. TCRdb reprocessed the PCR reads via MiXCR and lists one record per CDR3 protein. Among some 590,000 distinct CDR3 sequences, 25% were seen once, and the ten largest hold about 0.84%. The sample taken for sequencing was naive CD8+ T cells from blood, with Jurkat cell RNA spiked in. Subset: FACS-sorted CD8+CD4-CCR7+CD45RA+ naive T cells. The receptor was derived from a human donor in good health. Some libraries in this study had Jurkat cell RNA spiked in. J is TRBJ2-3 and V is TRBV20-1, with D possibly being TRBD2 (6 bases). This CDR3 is CSARSSRETLKSYTQYF. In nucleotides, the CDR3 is TGCAGTGCTAGATCCTCCCGGGAGACCCTAAAATCGTATACGCAGTATTTT.